The 24 T cell receptor beta chains listed next were all sequenced from one sample in a study of blood T cell repertoires in COVID-19. Produced via immunoSEQ multiplex PCR; TCRdb's table is partial and in-frame only. The data contain tens of thousands of clones, 65% to 85% of them singletons. Sequencing was done on a sample of peripheral blood. The receptor set was obtained from a man between 70 and 80 years old with acute or convalescent COVID-19.

The chain employs TRBV4-2 and TRBJ2-2, with TRBD2 matching over 7 bases. The CDR3 length is 19 residues. Trimming at V came to 0 bases and at J to 0 bases, leaving 10 bases not matched to a gene. CDR1 is LGHNA, CDR2 YNFKEQ, per germline. The CDR3 region has the DNA TGTGCCAGCAGCCAAGAAGCGGGGTTGGGACCACCGAACACCGGGGAGCTGTTTTTT. Residues: CASSQEAGLGPPNTGELFF.

CDR3 region: CSVTAGQGVRETQYF. In DNA form, the CDR3 reads TGCAGCGTCACCGCGGGACAGGGGGTTCGTGAGACCCAGTACTTC. The chain has TRBV29-1 and TRBJ2-5, with 11 bases fitting TRBD1. Germline loops: CDR1 SQVTM, CDR2 ANQGSEA. The CDR3 is made up of 15 amino acids. Trimming at V came to 6 bases and at J to 5 bases, leaving 11 bases not matched to a gene.

This chain uses TRBV3-1 (or the pseudogene TRBV3-2) with TRBJ1-3; no clear D. V lost 1 base to trimming and J lost 0 bases, with 7 bases between them. From germline, CDR1 is LGHDT and CDR2 YNNKEL (reference sequence). The CDR3 has 15 amino acids. The CDR3 is CASSQGGSSGNTIYF. The DNA for the CDR3 is TGTGCCAGCAGCCAAGGCGGAAGCTCTGGAAACACCATATATTTT.

This chain uses TRBV30 with TRBJ1-2, with D possibly being TRBD1 (6 bases). The CDR3 totals 15 residues. The V end was cut by 5 bases, the J end by 4 bases, with 20 bases between. Germline CDR1 GTSNPN, CDR2 SVGIG (reference sequence). The CDR3 nucleotides are TGTGCCTGGCATAAGGAGGACAGCGGAAGCTATGGCTACACCTTC. Its translation is CAWHKEDSGSYGYTF.

This sequence joins TRBV4-1 and TRBJ1-5; D perhaps matches TRBD1 (5 bases). CDR1 is MGHRA, CDR2 YSYEKL, per germline. This CDR3 contains 16 residues. Trimming took 3 bases from V and 0 from J, leaving 12 bases between them. CDR3 sequence: CASSHSTDYSNQPQHF. The CDR3 DNA is TGCGCCAGCAGCCACTCGACAGATTATAGCAATCAGCCCCAGCATTTT.

This clone showed up just a few times. V and J are TRBV7-9 and TRBJ2-3; TRBD2 matches 9 bases. Germline V gives CDR1 SEHNR, CDR2 FQNEAQ (reference sequence). With 5 bases clipped from V and 5 bases from J, the junction kept 11 bases outside the gene matches. This CDR3 comprises 16 residues. DNA of the CDR3: TGTGCCAGCAGCCTTCGGAGCGGGGGGACGGGAGATACGCAGTATTTT. Its translation: CASSLRSGGTGDTQYF.

This rearrangement joins TRBV7-6 to TRBJ2-1; 10 bases are shared with TRBD1. Trimming removed 3 bases from V and 11 bases from J; junction bases left unmatched: 7. Germline CDR1 SGHVS, CDR2 FNYEAQ. The CDR3 spans 14 residues. CDR3 coding DNA: TGTGCCAGCAGCTTCGAGACAGGGGGCGGAAAGCAGTTCTTC. Translated, it gives CASSFETGGGKQFF. The complete variable domain, with remaining parts taken from reference TRBV7-6 and TRBJ2-1, reads GAGVSQSPRYKVTKRGQDVALRCDPISGHVSLYWYRQALGQGPEFLTYFNYEAQQDKSGLPNDRFSAERPEGSISTLTIQRTEQRDSAMYRCASSFETGGGKQFFGPGTRLTVL.

This clone was observed a handful of times. This chain uses TRBV5-1 with TRBJ2-2; D not resolved. Germline-derived CDR1 and CDR2 are SGHRS and YFSETQ. V lost 0 bases to trimming and J lost 6 bases, with 9 bases between them. The CDR3 sequence is 14 residues long. The CDR3 sequence is CASSLDGRPGELFF. The CDR3 nucleotides are TGCGCCAGCAGCTTGGATGGCAGGCCCGGGGAGCTGTTTTTT. Full variable domain (remainder filled in from reference TRBV5-1 and TRBJ2-2): KAGVTQTPRYLIKTRGQQVTLSCSPISGHRSVSWYQQTPGQGLQFLFEYFSETQRNKGNFPGRFSGRQFSNSRSEMNVSTLELGDSALYLCASSLDGRPGELFFGEGSRLTVL.

This chain uses TRBV10-3 with TRBJ1-4, with 7 bases fitting TRBD1. Per the germline V gene, CDR1 is ENHRY and CDR2 is SYGVKD. The CDR3 is 16 amino acids. The trim removed 2 bases at V and 4 bases at J, leaving 7 bases unmatched. CDR3 residues: CAISERGTEVNEKLFF. CDR3 nucleotide sequence: TGTGCCATCAGTGAGAGAGGGACAGAAGTTAATGAAAAACTGTTTTTT.

This clone was detected a few times. This chain joins TRBV7-9 and TRBJ2-2; possibly TRBD1 for D (5 bases). Trimming cost V 0 bases and J 3 bases, with 14 bases left between them. The length of the CDR3 is 17 residues. Germline values: CDR1 SEHNR, CDR2 FQNEAQ (reference sequence). The CDR3 loop is CASSLAPRERDTGELFF. The CDR3 nucleotides are TGTGCCAGCAGCTTAGCGCCCAGGGAAAGGGACACCGGGGAGCTGTTTTTT. The complete variable domain, with remaining parts taken from reference TRBV7-9 and TRBJ2-2, reads DTGVSQNPRHKITKRGQNVTFRCDPISEHNRLYWYRQTLGQGPEFLTYFQNEAQLEKSRLLSDRFSAERPKGSFSTLEIQRTEQGDSAMYLCASSLAPRERDTGELFFGEGSRLTVL.

The chain links TRBV27 to TRBJ2-2; TRBD2 agrees at 7 bases. This CDR3 spans 18 amino acids. The V segment lost 8 bases and the J segment 2 bases; nucleotides outside the gene matches: 17. Germline CDR1 and CDR2: MNHEY and SMNVEV (reference sequence). DNA of the CDR3: TGTGCCAGCGCGAGAACGAGGAGGGACTATCCAAACACCGGGGAGCTGTTTTTT. Amino acids: CASARTRRDYPNTGELFF.

The rearrangement uses TRBV29-1 and TRBJ2-2, with TRBD1 matching over 8 bases. The CDR3 runs to 16 residues. The germline gives CDR1 SQVTM, CDR2 ANQGSEA. V lost 7 bases, J lost 1 base, and 11 bases stayed unmatched. In DNA, the CDR3 is TGCAGCGCTGGGGCCGGGACAGGCGAGAACACCGGGGAGCTGTTTTTT. This sequence encodes CSAGAGTGENTGELFF.

The gene calls are TRBV18 and TRBJ2-1, with 10 bases identical to TRBD2. V shed 3 bases, J shed 8 bases, and the junction held 7 bases outside the gene matches. This CDR3 has 15 residues. The germline V gene has CDR1 KGHSH and CDR2 LQKENI. The CDR3: CASSPPGLARHEQFF. DNA for the CDR3: TGTGCCAGCTCACCTCCGGGACTAGCGCGGCATGAGCAGTTCTTC.

This chain uses TRBV24-1 with TRBJ1-1; 9 bases fit TRBD1. With 4 bases clipped from V and 1 base from J, the junction kept 0 bases outside the gene matches. This CDR3 comprises 14 residues. The germline gives CDR1 KGHDR, CDR2 SFDVKD. The CDR3 spells CATSEGQGNTEAFF. DNA of the CDR3: TGTGCCACCAGTGAGGGACAGGGGAACACTGAAGCTTTCTTT.

This chain connects TRBV5-4 to TRBJ1-2, with 11 bases matching TRBD1. J was trimmed by 2 bases and V by 3 bases; bases with no gene match: 9. CDR1 and CDR2 from the germline V gene are SGHNT and YYREEE (reference sequence). The CDR3 has 17 amino acids. CDR3 in amino acids: CASSSGTGGLGNYGYTF. DNA of the CDR3: TGTGCCAGCAGCTCCGGGACAGGGGGTCTCGGGAACTATGGCTACACCTTC.

The chain links TRBV5-1 to TRBJ2-7; 7 bases map to TRBD1. The V gene's germline CDR1 is SGHRS and CDR2 YFSETQ. The V and J ends lost 1 base and 3 bases, in that order; junction bases with no gene match: 4. This CDR3 region has 14 residues. The CDR3 here is CASSLSGQNYEQYF. The CDR3 DNA reads as TGCGCCAGCAGCTTGTCGGGACAGAACTACGAGCAGTACTTC.

In this sample, this clone turned up once. This rearrangement joins TRBV3-1 (or the pseudogene TRBV3-2) to TRBJ2-1; 9 positions agree with TRBD2. The CDR3 is made up of 15 amino acids. With 1 base clipped from V and 5 bases from J, the junction kept 3 bases outside the gene matches. The V gene's germline CDR1 is LGHDT and CDR2 YNNKEL (reference sequence). CDR3 loop: CASSQGRGGHNEQFF. The CDR3 nucleotides read TGTGCCAGCAGCCAAGGGCGGGGGGGACACAATGAGCAGTTCTTC.

This rearrangement joins TRBV2 to TRBJ1-1; D is unclear. This CDR3 spans 14 amino acids. Trimming took off 3 bases at V and 6 bases at J, with 14 bases between the two ends. Germline CDR1 is SNHLY and CDR2 is FYNNEI. In DNA, the CDR3 is TGTGCCAGCAGTGAGACTAGTCCTCCGCCTGAAGCTTTCTTT. Translation: CASSETSPPPEAFF.

This clone was picked up one time. The CDR3 DNA sequence: TGTGCCAGCAGCCAAGGTCCGGGACTTTATGGCTACACCTTC. It codes for CASSQGPGLYGYTF. The rearrangement joins TRBV3-1 (or the pseudogene TRBV3-2) to TRBJ1-2; perhaps TRBD1 as D (5 bases). The CDR3 is 14 amino acids. Germline V gene sequence: CDR1 LGHDT, CDR2 YNNKEL (reference sequence). Trimming pared 1 base from V and 5 bases from J, leaving 11 bases between.

The J gene is TRBJ1-1, the V gene TRBV19, with 8 nucleotides matching TRBD1. The CDR3 is 13 amino acids. Per the germline V gene, CDR1 is LNHDA and CDR2 is SQIVND (reference sequence). V lost 7 bases to trimming and J lost 5 bases; unmatched junction nucleotides: 6. The CDR3 loop is CASTGQGWTEAFF. The CDR3 nucleotides read TGTGCCAGTACCGGACAGGGTTGGACTGAAGCTTTCTTT.

This chain joins TRBV7-9 and TRBJ2-7; D may be TRBD1 (6 bases). Germline CDR1 reads SEHNR; CDR2 reads FQNEAQ (reference sequence). V was pared by 6 bases and J by 0 bases, with 9 bases between. CDR3 length equals 13 residues. DNA for the CDR3: TGTGCCAGCAGAGGGGACACCTCCTACGAGCAGTACTTC. This codes for CASRGDTSYEQYF.

The V gene is TRBV6-5, the J gene TRBJ1-1; 7 bases map to TRBD1. This CDR3 is built from 14 residues. V trimming: 2 bases; J trimming: 1 base; junction bases outside the gene matches: 1. Looked up from germline, CDR1 is MNHEY and CDR2 is SVGAGI. CDR3 amino acids: CASSYEGANTEAFF. The CDR3 bases are TGTGCCAGCAGTTACGAGGGGGCGAACACTGAAGCTTTCTTT.

V and J are TRBV12-5 and TRBJ1-2; TRBD1 might be the D (6 bases). The V end was cut by 6 bases, the J end by 2 bases, with 10 bases between. The germline CDR1 and CDR2 sequences are LGHNT and FRNRAP. There are 13 residues in the CDR3. CDR3: CASGPTGNYGYTF. The CDR3 DNA reads TGTGCTAGTGGCCCCACAGGGAACTATGGCTACACCTTC.

The chain has TRBV3-1 (or the pseudogene TRBV3-2) and TRBJ2-2, with TRBD2 matching over 9 bases. Germline lookup yields CDR1 LGHDT and CDR2 YNNKEL (reference sequence). V lost 11 bases, J lost 6 bases, and 16 bases stayed unmatched. This CDR3 region has 16 residues. The CDR3 DNA sequence: TGTGCCCCCAGCCACGGCGGGGGGGCCAGTTCCGGGGAGCTGTTTTTT. Translated, it gives CAPSHGGGASSGELFF.